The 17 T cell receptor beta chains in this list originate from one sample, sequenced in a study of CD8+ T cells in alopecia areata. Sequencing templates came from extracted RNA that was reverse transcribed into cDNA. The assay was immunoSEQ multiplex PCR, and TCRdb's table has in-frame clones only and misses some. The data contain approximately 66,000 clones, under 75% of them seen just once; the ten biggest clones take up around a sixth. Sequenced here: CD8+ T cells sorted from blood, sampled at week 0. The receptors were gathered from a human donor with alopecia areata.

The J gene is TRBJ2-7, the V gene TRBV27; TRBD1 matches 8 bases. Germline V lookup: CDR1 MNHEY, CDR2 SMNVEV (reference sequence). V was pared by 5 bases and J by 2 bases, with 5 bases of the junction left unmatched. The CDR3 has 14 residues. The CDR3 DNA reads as TGTGCCAGCAGTCTCCGGGACAGGCCCTACGAGCAGTACTTC. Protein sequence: CASSLRDRPYEQYF.

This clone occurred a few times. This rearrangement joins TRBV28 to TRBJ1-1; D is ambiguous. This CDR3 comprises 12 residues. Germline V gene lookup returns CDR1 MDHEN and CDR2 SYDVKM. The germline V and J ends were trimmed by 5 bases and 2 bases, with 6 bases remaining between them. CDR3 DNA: TGTGCCAGCAGTGTGGTAAACACTGAAGCTTTCTTT. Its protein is CASSVVNTEAFF.

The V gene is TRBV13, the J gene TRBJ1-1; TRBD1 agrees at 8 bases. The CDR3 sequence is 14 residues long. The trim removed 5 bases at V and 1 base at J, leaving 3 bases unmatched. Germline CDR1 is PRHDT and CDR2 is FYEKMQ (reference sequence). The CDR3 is CASSKDRGNTEAFF. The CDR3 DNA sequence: TGTGCCAGCAGCAAAGACAGGGGGAACACTGAAGCTTTCTTT.

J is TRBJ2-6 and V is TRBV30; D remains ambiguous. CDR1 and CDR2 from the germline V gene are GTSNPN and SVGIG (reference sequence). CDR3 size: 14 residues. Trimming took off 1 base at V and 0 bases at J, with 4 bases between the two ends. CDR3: CAWSDFSGANVLTF. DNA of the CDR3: TGTGCCTGGAGTGACTTCTCTGGGGCCAACGTCCTGACTTTC. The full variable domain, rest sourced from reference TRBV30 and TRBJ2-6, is SQTIHQWPATLVQPVGSPLSLECTVEGTSNPNLYWYRQAAGRGLQLLFYSVGIGQISSEVPQNLSASRPQDRQFILSSKKLLLSDSGFYLCAWSDFSGANVLTFGAGSRLTVL.

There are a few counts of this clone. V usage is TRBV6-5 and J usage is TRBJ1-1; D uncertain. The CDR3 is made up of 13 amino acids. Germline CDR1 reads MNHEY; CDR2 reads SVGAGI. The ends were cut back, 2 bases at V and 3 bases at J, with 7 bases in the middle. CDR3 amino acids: CASSYIDYTEAFF. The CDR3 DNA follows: TGTGCCAGCAGTTACATCGATTACACTGAAGCTTTCTTT.

This CDR3 is CASSLQSLAGDLETQYF. The CDR3 coding sequence is TGTGCCAGCAGTCTCCAGTCTCTAGCGGGGGACCTTGAGACCCAGTACTTC. The V gene is TRBV27, the J gene TRBJ2-5, with 10 positions matching TRBD2. Looked up from germline, CDR1 is MNHEY and CDR2 is SMNVEV (reference sequence). The CDR3 is 17 residues long. V lost 5 bases to trimming and J lost 5 bases; unmatched junction nucleotides: 14.

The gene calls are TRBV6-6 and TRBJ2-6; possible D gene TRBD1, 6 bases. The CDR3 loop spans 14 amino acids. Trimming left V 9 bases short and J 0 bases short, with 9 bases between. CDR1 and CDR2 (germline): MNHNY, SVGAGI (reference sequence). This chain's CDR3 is CASSGASGANVLTF. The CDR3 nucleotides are TGTGCCAGTTCAGGGGCCTCTGGGGCCAACGTCCTGACTTTC.

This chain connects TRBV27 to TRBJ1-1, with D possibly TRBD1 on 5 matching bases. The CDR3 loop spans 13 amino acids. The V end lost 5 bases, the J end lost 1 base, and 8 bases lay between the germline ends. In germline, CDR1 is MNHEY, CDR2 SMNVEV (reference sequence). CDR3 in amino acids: CASSDQGNTEAFF. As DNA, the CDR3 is TGTGCCAGCAGTGATCAGGGGAACACTGAAGCTTTCTTT.

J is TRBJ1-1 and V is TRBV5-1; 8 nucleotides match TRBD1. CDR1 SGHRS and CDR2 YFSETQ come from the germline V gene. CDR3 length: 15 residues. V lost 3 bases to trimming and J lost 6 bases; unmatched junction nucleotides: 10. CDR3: CASSWTGSETAEAFF. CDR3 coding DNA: TGCGCCAGCAGCTGGACAGGGTCGGAAACCGCTGAAGCTTTCTTT.

CDR3 loop: CASSPIFGQGHAETQYF. CDR3 in DNA: TGCGCCAGCAGCCCCATATTCGGACAGGGGCATGCGGAGACCCAGTACTTC. The rearrangement links TRBV4-1 to TRBJ2-5; 9 positions agree with TRBD1. CDR3 length: 17 amino acids. Germline V gives CDR1 MGHRA, CDR2 YSYEKL. Trimming removed 4 bases from V and 5 bases from J; junction bases left unmatched: 14.

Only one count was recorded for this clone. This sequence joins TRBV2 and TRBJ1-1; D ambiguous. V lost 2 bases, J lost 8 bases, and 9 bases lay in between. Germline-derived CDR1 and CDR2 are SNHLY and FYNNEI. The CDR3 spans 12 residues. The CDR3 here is CASSEHTEEAFF. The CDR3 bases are TGTGCCAGCAGTGAACATACGGAGGAAGCTTTCTTT.

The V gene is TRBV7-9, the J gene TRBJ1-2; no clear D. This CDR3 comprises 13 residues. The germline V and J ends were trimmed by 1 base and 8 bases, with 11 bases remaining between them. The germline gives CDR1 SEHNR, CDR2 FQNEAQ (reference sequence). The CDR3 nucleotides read TGTGCCAGCAGCTTAGAAGCATTCCCCGGCTACACCTTC. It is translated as CASSLEAFPGYTF.

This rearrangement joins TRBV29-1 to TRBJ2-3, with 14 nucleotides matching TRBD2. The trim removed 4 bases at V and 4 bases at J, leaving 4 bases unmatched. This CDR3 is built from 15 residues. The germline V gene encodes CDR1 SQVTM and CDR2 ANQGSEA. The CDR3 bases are TGCAGCGTTGCCGGGACTAGCGGGGGCGCAGATACGCAGTATTTT. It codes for CSVAGTSGGADTQYF.

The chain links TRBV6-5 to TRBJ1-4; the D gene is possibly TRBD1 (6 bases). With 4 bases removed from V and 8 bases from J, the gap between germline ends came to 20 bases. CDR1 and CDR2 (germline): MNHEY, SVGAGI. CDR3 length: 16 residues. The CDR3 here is CASSSTRGGLYEKLFF. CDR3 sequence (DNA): TGTGCCAGCAGTTCCACCAGGGGTGGGTTGTACGAAAAACTGTTTTTT.

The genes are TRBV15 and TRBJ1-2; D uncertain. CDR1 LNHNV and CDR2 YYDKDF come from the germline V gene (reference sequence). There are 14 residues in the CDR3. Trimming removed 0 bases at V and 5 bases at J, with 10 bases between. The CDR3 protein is CATSRDRGVYGYTF. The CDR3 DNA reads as TGTGCCACCAGCAGAGATCGCGGGGTTTATGGCTACACCTTC.

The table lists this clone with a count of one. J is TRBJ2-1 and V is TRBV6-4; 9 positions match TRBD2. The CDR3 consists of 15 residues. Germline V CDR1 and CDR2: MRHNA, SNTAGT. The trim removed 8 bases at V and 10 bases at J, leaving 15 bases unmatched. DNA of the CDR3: TGTGCCAGCGGAGTTCCGAGCGGGGGGTCTAAAGAGCAGTTCTTC. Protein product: CASGVPSGGSKEQFF.

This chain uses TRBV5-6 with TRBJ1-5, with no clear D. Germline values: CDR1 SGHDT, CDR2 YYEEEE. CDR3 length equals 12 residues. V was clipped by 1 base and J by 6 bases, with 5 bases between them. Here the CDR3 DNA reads TGTGCCAGCAGCTTGAGTGGTCAGCCCCAGCATTTT. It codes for CASSLSGQPQHF.